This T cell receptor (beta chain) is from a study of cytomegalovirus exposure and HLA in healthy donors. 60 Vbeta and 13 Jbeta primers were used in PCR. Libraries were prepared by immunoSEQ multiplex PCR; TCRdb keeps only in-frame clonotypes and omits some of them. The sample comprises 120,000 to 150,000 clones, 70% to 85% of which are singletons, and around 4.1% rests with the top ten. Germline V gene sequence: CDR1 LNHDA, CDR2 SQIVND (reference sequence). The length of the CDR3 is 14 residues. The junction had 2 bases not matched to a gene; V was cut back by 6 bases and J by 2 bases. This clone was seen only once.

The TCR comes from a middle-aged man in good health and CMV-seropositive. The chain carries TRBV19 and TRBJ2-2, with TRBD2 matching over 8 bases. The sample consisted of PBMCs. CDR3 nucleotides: TGTGCCAGTAGCGGGACTAGTAACACCGGGGAGCTGTTTTTT. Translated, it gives CASSGTSNTGELFF.